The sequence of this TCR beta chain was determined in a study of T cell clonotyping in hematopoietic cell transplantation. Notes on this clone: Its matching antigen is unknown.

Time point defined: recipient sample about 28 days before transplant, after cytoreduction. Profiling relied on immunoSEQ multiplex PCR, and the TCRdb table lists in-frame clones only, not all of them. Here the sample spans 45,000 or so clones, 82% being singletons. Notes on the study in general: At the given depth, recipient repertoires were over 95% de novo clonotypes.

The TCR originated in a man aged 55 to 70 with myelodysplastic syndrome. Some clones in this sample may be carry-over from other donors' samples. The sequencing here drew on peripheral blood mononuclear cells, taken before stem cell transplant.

This chain's CDR3 is CASSPELPYNEQFF. The DNA for the CDR3 is TGCGCCAGCAGCCCGGAATTACCCTACAATGAGCAGTTCTTC. The V call is TRBV5-1, the J call TRBJ2-1, with no clear D. This CDR3 contains 14 residues. From germline, CDR1 is SGHRS and CDR2 YFSETQ. The V and J ends lost 4 bases and 2 bases respectively, with 10 bases between them. The variable domain in full, completed from reference TRBV5-1 and TRBJ2-1, reads KAGVTQTPRYLIKTRGQQVTLSCSPISGHRSVSWYQQTPGQGLQFLFEYFSETQRNKGNFPGRFSGRQFSNSRSEMNVSTLELGDSALYLCASSPELPYNEQFFGPGTRLTVL.